Shown below are 30 T cell receptor beta chains from a single sample sequenced in a study of human T cells and chemical hapten exposure. Time point here: patch test 3, about 24 weeks after DPC sensitization. Described treatment: therapeutic diphenylcyclopropenone sensitization with weekly scalp DPC. TCRdb processed the RACE reads anew with MiXCR; each CDR3 protein has one entry. The sample consists of roughly 150,000 distinct CDR3 sequences, about a quarter of them appearing once. This material consisted of whole blood, taken in connection with sensitization to the hapten diphenylcyclopropenone (DPC). Receptors originate from a young woman with alopecia areata. Some clones in this sample may be carry-over from other donors' samples.

This clonotype was recorded a few times. The rearrangement uses TRBV7-2 and TRBJ1-1; TRBD1 matches 9 bases. With 5 bases clipped from V and 0 bases from J, the junction kept 7 bases outside the gene matches. The CDR3 loop spans 16 amino acids. Looked up from germline, CDR1 is SGHTA and CDR2 is FQGNSA. The CDR3 loop reads CASSQKDRGMNTEAFF. CDR3 coding DNA: TGTGCCAGCAGCCAAAAGGACAGGGGCATGAACACTGAAGCTTTCTTT.

The rearrangement joins TRBV4-1 to TRBJ2-5, with D maybe TRBD1 (6 bases). There are 14 residues in the CDR3. Germline V CDR1 and CDR2: MGHRA, YSYEKL. Trimming removed 5 bases at V and 2 bases at J, with 12 bases between. The CDR3 DNA follows: TGCGCCAGCAGCTATGGACAGAATCAAGAGACCCAGTACTTC. Its protein is CASSYGQNQETQYF.

V is TRBV30 and J is TRBJ1-1, with TRBD1 as a possible D gene (6 bases). This CDR3 is 11 amino acids long. The germline gives CDR1 GTSNPN, CDR2 SVGIG (reference sequence). The ends were cut back, 3 bases at V and 6 bases at J, with 8 bases in the middle. The CDR3 bases are TGTGCCTGGAGCCCAGGGGCTGAAGCTTTCTTT. This encodes CAWSPGAEAFF.

This clonotype was counted a few times. This chain connects TRBV3-1 to TRBJ2-5; 15 nucleotides agree with TRBD2. The germline gives CDR1 LGHDT, CDR2 YNNKEL (reference sequence). The CDR3 sequence is 16 residues long. With 4 bases clipped from V and 4 bases from J, the junction kept 4 bases outside the gene matches. The CDR3 nucleotides are TGTGCCAGCAGCCGTCCGGGACTAGCGGGAGGAGAGACCCAGTACTTC. Its translation: CASSRPGLAGGETQYF.

V usage is TRBV19 and J usage is TRBJ1-5; D unclear. This CDR3 has 12 amino acids. Germline V CDR1 and CDR2: LNHDA, SQIVND (reference sequence). V lost 3 bases and J lost 5, with 5 bases in between. CDR3 in amino acids: CASSMMYQPQHF. The CDR3 bases are TGTGCCAGTAGTATGATGTATCAGCCCCAGCATTTT.

This rearrangement joins TRBV11-2 to TRBJ2-7, with 7 positions matching TRBD1. Germline trimming cut 0 bases from V and 7 bases from J; bases unmatched to any gene: 9. This CDR3 is 15 amino acids long. Germline-derived CDR1 and CDR2 are SGHAT and FQNNGV. CDR3: CASSLDIRGSGEQYF. The CDR3 DNA is TGTGCCAGCAGCTTAGATATCAGGGGGTCGGGTGAGCAGTACTTC.

The J gene is TRBJ1-1, the V gene TRBV10-1, with D possibly being TRBD1 (6 bases). The CDR3 extends over 13 amino acids. CDR1 is WNHNN, CDR2 SYGVQD, per germline (reference sequence). The V gene lost 4 bases and the J gene lost 7 bases, with 13 bases spanning the gap. The CDR3, as DNA: TGCGCCAGCAGTGGGGGGGCTGGGAGTGAAGCTTTCTTT. Translation gives CASSGGAGSEAFF.

The chain carries TRBV25-1 and TRBJ1-2, with a weak D call TRBD1 (5 bases). Trimming removed 0 bases from V and 8 bases from J, with 16 bases in between. The CDR3 has 15 amino acids. Per germline, CDR1 MGHDK and CDR2 SYGVNS. CDR3 sequence reads: CASSEYSGGEAGYTF. The DNA of the CDR3 is TGTGCCAGCAGTGAATATAGCGGAGGGGAGGCCGGCTACACCTTC.

The table lists this clonotype with a few counts. The CDR3 region is CASSLPTANYGYTF. CDR3 nucleotides: TGCGCCAGCAGCCTCCCGACAGCCAACTATGGCTACACCTTC. The chain uses TRBV4-1 and TRBJ1-2, with D perhaps matching TRBD1 (5 bases). The CDR3 consists of 14 residues. Deletions cut 4 bases from V and 2 bases from J, with 11 bases between. Per germline, CDR1 MGHRA and CDR2 YSYEKL.

CDR3 bases: TGTGCCAGCAGCGTTCTAGCGATCAATGAGCAGTTCTTC. Translating gives CASSVLAINEQFF. The genes are TRBV9 and TRBJ2-1; D possibly corresponds to TRBD2 (6 bases). V lost 2 bases, J lost 6 bases, and 9 bases lay in between. The CDR3 has 13 residues. Germline CDR1 is SGDLS and CDR2 is YYNGEE.

The genes are TRBV2 and TRBJ1-5; D uncertain. Trimming removed 5 bases at V and 0 bases at J, with 5 bases between. This CDR3 contains 13 residues. CDR1 and CDR2 (germline): SNHLY, FYNNEI. The CDR3 DNA reads TGTGCCAGCAGTCTATTTAGCAATCAGCCCCAGCATTTT. This gives the protein CASSLFSNQPQHF.

This clonotype was recorded a few times. The chain employs TRBV30 and TRBJ2-1; no firm D call. This CDR3 is 14 amino acids long. With 0 bases removed from V and 7 bases from J, the gap between germline ends came to 13 bases. Germline CDR1 reads GTSNPN; CDR2 reads SVGIG (reference sequence). This CDR3 is CAWSVGYGDNEQFF. For the CDR3, the DNA is TGTGCCTGGAGTGTTGGGTATGGGGATAATGAGCAGTTCTTC. Full variable domain (rest looked up from reference TRBV30 and TRBJ2-1): SQTIHQWPATLVQPVGSPLSLECTVEGTSNPNLYWYRQAAGRGLQLLFYSVGIGQISSEVPQNLSASRPQDRQFILSSKKLLLSDSGFYLCAWSVGYGDNEQFFGPGTRLTVL.

The chain joins TRBV7-2 to TRBJ1-2; 7 nucleotides align to TRBD1. The germline CDR1 and CDR2 sequences are SGHTA and FQGNSA. Trimming removed 5 bases from V and 8 bases from J; junction bases left unmatched: 8. The CDR3 is 13 residues long. The CDR3 loop reads CASSKGTELGYTF. CDR3 sequence (DNA): TGTGCCAGCAGCAAAGGGACAGAACTCGGCTACACCTTC.

This clonotype was counted a single time. V and J are TRBV5-1 and TRBJ2-5, with TRBD1 identical over 9 bases. Germline CDR1 reads SGHRS; CDR2 reads YFSETQ. CDR3 length equals 14 residues. With 6 bases clipped from V and 4 bases from J, the junction kept 7 bases outside the gene matches. The CDR3 region has the DNA TGCGCCAGCAACGTCGACAGGGGGATAGAGACCCAGTACTTC. Translated, it gives CASNVDRGIETQYF. Full variable domain (remainder filled in from reference TRBV5-1 and TRBJ2-5): KAGVTQTPRYLIKTRGQQVTLSCSPISGHRSVSWYQQTPGQGLQFLFEYFSETQRNKGNFPGRFSGRQFSNSRSEMNVSTLELGDSALYLCASNVDRGIETQYFGPGTRLLVL.

This clonotype was seen just once. V gene TRBV7-2 combines with J gene TRBJ2-7; no firm D call. The CDR3 is 13 amino acids. Germline loops: CDR1 SGHTA, CDR2 FQGNSA. V lost 3 bases and J lost 3, with 9 bases in between. The CDR3 nucleotides are TGTGCCAGCAGCTTGACGAGTTTCTACGAGCAGTACTTC. Translation gives CASSLTSFYEQYF.

The genes are TRBV7-8 and TRBJ2-1, with 8 bases lining up with TRBD2. Germline CDR1 SGHVS, CDR2 FQNEAQ. V lost 7 bases and J lost 7; bases outside the gene matches: 9. This CDR3 has 14 amino acids. The CDR3 protein is CASTRGGQLNEQFF. CDR3 sequence (DNA): TGTGCCAGCACCCGGGGGGGCCAATTGAATGAGCAGTTCTTC.

The CDR3 region is CASSQADSGQPQHF. The CDR3 coding sequence is TGTGCCAGCAGCCAAGCGGACAGCGGCCAGCCCCAGCATTTT. The chain links TRBV4-2 to TRBJ1-5; D possibly corresponds to TRBD1 (6 bases). The V end was cut by 1 base, the J end by 7 bases, with 11 bases between. Germline CDR1 reads LGHNA; CDR2 reads YNFKEQ. There are 14 residues in the CDR3.

This clonotype has more than one count but fewer than ten. The V and J genes are TRBV20-1 and TRBJ2-3; 7 positions agree with TRBD2. Germline loops: CDR1 DFQATT, CDR2 SNEGSKA (reference sequence). The CDR3 totals 13 residues. V gave up 3 bases and J gave up 2 bases; unmatched junction bases: 2. CDR3 sequence (DNA): TGCAGTGCTAGCGGGAGGCCCACAGATACGCAGTATTTT. This gives the protein CSASGRPTDTQYF.

This clonotype has more than one count but fewer than ten. This chain connects TRBV29-1 to TRBJ2-3; D ambiguous. This CDR3 is built from 12 residues. Germline values: CDR1 SQVTM, CDR2 ANQGSEA. V was cut by 2 bases and J by 2 bases, with 5 bases left in between. The CDR3 is CSVEHLTDTQYF. As DNA, the CDR3 is TGCAGCGTTGAACACCTCACAGATACGCAGTATTTT.

The table lists this clonotype with a few counts. The rearrangement links TRBV11-2 to TRBJ2-1; tentatively, D is TRBD1 (5 bases). V lost 1 base, J lost 3 bases, and 10 bases lay in between. From germline, CDR1 is SGHAT and CDR2 FQNNGV. There are 15 residues in the CDR3. The CDR3 DNA is TGTGCCAGCAGCTTAGCCGGCAGGGTCTACAATGAGCAGTTCTTC. Amino acid sequence: CASSLAGRVYNEQFF.

This clonotype was counted a few times. This chain connects TRBV5-1 to TRBJ1-2; 9 nucleotides line up with TRBD1. There are 16 residues in the CDR3. Losses at the gene ends were 4 bases for V and 0 bases for J; bases not matched to a gene: 7. Germline assignment: CDR1 SGHRS and CDR2 YFSETQ. The DNA of the CDR3 is TGCGCCAGCAGCGCAGACAGGGGGAGGACTAACTATGGCTACACCTTC. Its protein product is CASSADRGRTNYGYTF.

This clonotype turned up a few times. This sequence joins TRBV7-9 and TRBJ2-3; TRBD1 might be the D (6 bases). The CDR3 runs 14 residues. Trimming pared 1 base from V and 3 bases from J, leaving 8 bases between. Germline-derived CDR1 and CDR2 are SEHNR and FQNEAQ (reference sequence). This CDR3 reads CASSLEGETDTQYF. Here the CDR3 DNA reads TGTGCCAGCAGCTTAGAGGGGGAAACAGATACGCAGTATTTT.

The J gene is TRBJ2-3, the V gene TRBV20-1, with 13 positions matching TRBD2. Germline-derived CDR1 and CDR2 are DFQATT and SNEGSKA (reference sequence). Losses at the gene ends were 7 bases for V and 4 bases for J; bases not matched to a gene: 2. The CDR3 is 13 residues long. DNA of the CDR3: TGCAGTGGGACTAGCGGGGGTGCAGATACGCAGTATTTT. Encoded protein: CSGTSGGADTQYF.

The chain couples TRBV7-2 to TRBJ1-5; TRBD1 aligns across 10 bases. The CDR3 contains 13 residues. Germline-derived CDR1 and CDR2 are SGHTA and FQGNSA. V lost 5 bases, J lost 10 bases, and 5 bases stayed unmatched. CDR3 in amino acids: CASSPDRGEPQHF. CDR3 nucleotide sequence: TGTGCCAGCAGCCCGGACAGGGGGGAACCCCAGCATTTT.

In this sample, this clonotype turned up a few times. The chain uses TRBV7-9 and TRBJ2-4; 8 bases map to TRBD2. With V trimmed by 4 bases and J by 5 bases, 4 bases remained unmatched. CDR3 length equals 14 residues. Germline V lookup: CDR1 SEHNR, CDR2 FQNEAQ (reference sequence). The CDR3 DNA reads TGTGCCAGCAGCTACGGGGGGGCAGAAAACATTCAGTACTTC. Translated, it gives CASSYGGAENIQYF. Combining the CDR3 with reference TRBV7-9 and TRBJ2-4 gives the whole variable domain DTGVSQNPRHKITKRGQNVTFRCDPISEHNRLYWYRQTLGQGPEFLTYFQNEAQLEKSRLLSDRFSAERPKGSFSTLEIQRTEQGDSAMYLCASSYGGAENIQYFGAGTRLSVL.

This clonotype was picked up many times. The chain couples TRBV7-8 to TRBJ2-7, with D hard to call. CDR3 length: 15 residues. V lost 1 base to trimming and J lost 3 bases, with 13 bases between them. Per germline, CDR1 SGHVS and CDR2 FQNEAQ. CDR3 bases: TGTGCCAGCAGCTTAGTAGGGAACCAGTTCTACGAGCAGTACTTC. Translating gives CASSLVGNQFYEQYF.

The chain links TRBV29-1 to TRBJ2-3; 13 nucleotides agree with TRBD2. The junction had 11 bases not matched to a gene; V was cut back by 6 bases and J by 5 bases. CDR1 and CDR2 (germline): SQVTM, ANQGSEA. The CDR3 consists of 16 residues. The CDR3 region has the DNA TGCAGCGTCGCTAAGAGGACTAGCGGGAGTGGAGATACGCAGTATTTT. It encodes CSVAKRTSGSGDTQYF.

The chain is built from TRBV9 and TRBJ2-3, with D tentatively TRBD1 or TRBD2 (6 bases each). Germline CDR1 is SGDLS and CDR2 is YYNGEE. Trimming took off 5 bases at V and 6 bases at J, with 13 bases between the two ends. CDR3 length: 13 residues. The CDR3 DNA reads TGTGCCAGCAGACGAAGGGGGGATGATACGCAGTATTTT. Its protein is CASRRRGDDTQYF.

The chain has TRBV20-1 and TRBJ2-7; no reliable D call. Trimming shortened V by 2 bases and J by 0 bases, and 11 bases separated the two germline ends. The germline V gene has CDR1 DFQATT and CDR2 SNEGSKA (reference sequence). The CDR3 extends over 14 amino acids. CDR3 amino acids: CSARLQENSYEQYF. CDR3 sequence (DNA): TGCAGTGCTAGATTGCAGGAAAACTCCTACGAGCAGTACTTC.

This chain uses TRBV10-3 with TRBJ1-6, with TRBD1 identical over 7 bases. Germline assignment: CDR1 ENHRY and CDR2 SYGVKD. The CDR3 has 16 amino acids. The V gene end was trimmed by 3 bases and the J gene end by 14 bases; junction bases not matched to a gene: 16. The CDR3 here is CAISDNKQGPLRTLHF. The CDR3 region has the DNA TGTGCCATCAGTGATAATAAACAGGGGCCCCTCCGGACCCTCCACTTT.